The 30 T cell receptor beta chains below come from one sample, sequenced in a study of CD8 T cells in Susac syndrome. Roughly 0.45 to 1 ug RNA was reverse transcribed with random hexamers. One entry per CDR3 protein results from TCRdb running MiXCR on the immunoSEQ multiplex PCR reads. The sample has some 190,000 distinct CDR3 sequences, roughly 94% seen once. Sequenced input: CD4+ T cells from PBMCs. Every receptor here comes from a human donor in good health.

The chain has TRBV12-3 or TRBV12-4 and TRBJ2-5, with TRBD1 as a possible D gene (6 bases). The ends were cut back, 6 bases at V and 3 bases at J, with 14 bases in the middle. The CDR3 has 14 residues. CDR3 nucleotides: TGTGCCAGCAGGGATTGGACAGATAAAGAGACCCAGTACTTC. It specifies CASRDWTDKETQYF.

The chain combines TRBV29-1 with TRBJ1-2; D call uncertain. There are 12 residues in the CDR3. Trimming took 3 bases from V and 4 from J, leaving 9 bases between them. The germline V gene encodes CDR1 SQVTM and CDR2 ANQGSEA. The CDR3 DNA reads TGCAGCGTTGATGGGGTATCCTATGGCTACACCTTC. Amino acid sequence: CSVDGVSYGYTF.

The chain joins TRBV20-1 to TRBJ2-5; D ambiguous. The CDR3 runs to 14 residues. Germline loops: CDR1 DFQATT, CDR2 SNEGSKA (reference sequence). V was cut by 4 bases and J by 0 bases, with 12 bases left in between. CDR3 in DNA: TGCAGTGCTATCTCGGCCAAGTACCAAGAGACCCAGTACTTC. Encoded protein: CSAISAKYQETQYF.

V is TRBV20-1 and J is TRBJ1-2; 9 positions match TRBD1. The CDR3 consists of 12 residues. The germline CDR1 and CDR2 sequences are DFQATT and SNEGSKA (reference sequence). J was trimmed by 5 bases and V by 4 bases; bases with no gene match: 2. The CDR3 DNA reads as TGCAGTGCTAAGGACAGGGGTTATGGCTACACCTTC. Translating gives CSAKDRGYGYTF.

The chain employs TRBV5-1 and TRBJ1-6, with 7 bases fitting TRBD1. V lost 6 bases and J lost 8; bases outside the gene matches: 8. This CDR3 has 14 amino acids. CDR1 and CDR2 (germline): SGHRS, YFSETQ. CDR3 protein: CASTTGERYSPLHF. The CDR3 DNA sequence: TGCGCCAGCACCACAGGGGAGAGGTATTCACCCCTCCACTTT.

The chain is built from TRBV3-1 and TRBJ2-4; D gene unclear. The germline gives CDR1 LGHDT, CDR2 YNNKEL (reference sequence). Trimming took off 1 base at V and 3 bases at J, with 7 bases between the two ends. This CDR3 has 14 amino acids. Here the CDR3 reads CASSQGYGKNIQYF. The CDR3 DNA reads TGTGCCAGCAGCCAAGGGTACGGCAAAAACATTCAGTACTTC. The variable domain in full, with the rest retrieved from reference TRBV3-1 and TRBJ2-4, is DTAVSQTPKYLVTQMGNDKSIKCEQNLGHDTMYWYKQDSKKFLKIMFSYNNKELIINETVPNRFSPKSPDKAHLNLHINSLELGDSAVYFCASSQGYGKNIQYFGAGTRLSVL.

CDR3 coding DNA: TGTGCCAGCAGCTTGGGGGGACTAATCTATGGCTACACCTTC. Its translation is CASSLGGLIYGYTF. This chain links TRBV7-9 with TRBJ1-2; maybe TRBD1 (5 bases). Between the trimmed V and J ends, which lost 3 bases and 4 bases, there was a span of 12 bases. CDR1 SEHNR and CDR2 FQNEAQ come from the germline V gene (reference sequence). The CDR3 has 14 amino acids.

V and J are TRBV27 and TRBJ2-5, with TRBD1 identical over 7 bases. The germline V gene has CDR1 MNHEY and CDR2 SMNVEV (reference sequence). Trimming took 6 bases from V and 4 from J; bases not matched to a gene: 5. The CDR3 has 13 residues. The CDR3 DNA reads as TGTGCCAGCAGAGACAGGGCGGGAGAGACCCAGTACTTC. Translation: CASRDRAGETQYF.

The chain links TRBV9 to TRBJ2-2; 8 bases agree with TRBD2. The germline V gene has CDR1 SGDLS and CDR2 YYNGEE. J gave up 5 bases and V 1 base, and 4 bases lay outside the gene matches. The CDR3 runs 15 residues. This chain's CDR3 is CASSVSGRGTGELFF. DNA for the CDR3: TGTGCCAGCAGCGTATCCGGGAGGGGAACCGGGGAGCTGTTTTTT.

This sequence joins TRBV29-1 and TRBJ2-1, with TRBD2 identical over 7 bases. This CDR3 region has 12 residues. Germline V lookup: CDR1 SQVTM, CDR2 ANQGSEA. Losses at the gene ends were 8 bases for V and 9 bases for J; bases not matched to a gene: 10. CDR3 nucleotides: TGCAGCCCCCGAGGACTAGACGGTGAGCAGTTCTTC. Translated, it gives CSPRGLDGEQFF.

The chain combines TRBV5-1 with TRBJ1-1, with 9 positions matching TRBD1. Trimming cost V 3 bases and J 1 base; bases outside gene matches: 7. This CDR3 region has 16 residues. The germline gives CDR1 SGHRS, CDR2 YFSETQ. CDR3 bases: TGCGCCAGCAGCTATGGGACAGGGAGGGGGAACACTGAAGCTTTCTTT. Amino acids: CASSYGTGRGNTEAFF.

The CDR3 region has the DNA TGCAGCGCCGACAGGGCCGACACCGGGGAGCTGTTTTTT. Translation: CSADRADTGELFF. V and J are TRBV29-1 and TRBJ2-2, with 7 bases identical to TRBD1. The germline gives CDR1 SQVTM, CDR2 ANQGSEA. This CDR3 has 13 residues. The junction had 5 bases not matched to a gene; V was cut back by 7 bases and J by 3 bases.

The rearrangement joins TRBV30 to TRBJ1-2, with D possibly matching TRBD1 (5 bases). Germline loops: CDR1 GTSNPN, CDR2 SVGIG (reference sequence). The CDR3 extends over 12 amino acids. CDR3 in amino acids: CAKRDFNYGYTF. For the CDR3, the DNA is TGTGCTAAAAGGGACTTCAACTATGGCTACACCTTC.

The chain uses TRBV9 and TRBJ2-3, with 14 positions matching TRBD2. The length of the CDR3 is 17 residues. Germline V gene data show CDR1 as SGDLS and CDR2 as YYNGEE. Trimming at V came to 2 bases and at J to 5 bases, leaving 7 bases not matched to a gene. The CDR3 coding sequence is TGTGCCAGCAGCGTCGGGACTAGCGGGAGAACTGAAGATACGCAGTATTTT. Translated: CASSVGTSGRTEDTQYF.

The gene calls are TRBV25-1 and TRBJ1-5, with D maybe TRBD1 (5 bases). Trimming removed 4 bases at V and 0 bases at J, with 10 bases between. CDR3 size: 15 residues. Germline CDR1 and CDR2: MGHDK and SYGVNS. The CDR3 region is CASSGLGDSNQPQHF. The CDR3 region has the DNA TGTGCCAGCAGTGGACTAGGGGATAGCAATCAGCCCCAGCATTTT.

CDR3 bases: TGTGCCAGCGCCGACAGGGCGGACACTGAAGCTTTCTTT. Encoded protein: CASADRADTEAFF. The V and J genes are TRBV6-2 or TRBV6-3 and TRBJ1-1; 7 bases line up with TRBD1. Per germline, CDR1 MNHEY and CDR2 SVGEGT. The V segment lost 8 bases and the J segment 3 bases; nucleotides outside the gene matches: 6. The CDR3 has 13 amino acids.

This chain connects TRBV20-1 to TRBJ1-2; tentative D call: TRBD1 (5 bases). CDR3 length equals 12 residues. Germline CDR1 and CDR2: DFQATT and SNEGSKA (reference sequence). The ends were cut back, 6 bases at V and 5 bases at J, with 13 bases in the middle. The CDR3 sequence is CSADRRGYGYTF. CDR3 sequence (DNA): TGCAGTGCAGACCGAAGGGGTTATGGCTACACCTTC.

This chain joins TRBV18 and TRBJ1-1; D is unresolved. Germline V gives CDR1 KGHSH, CDR2 LQKENI. The ends were cut back, 1 base at V and 1 base at J, with 7 bases in the middle. There are 14 residues in the CDR3. As DNA, the CDR3 is TGTGCCAGCTCACCACAAGGGTCGAACACTGAAGCTTTCTTT. Translating it yields CASSPQGSNTEAFF.

In its sample, this clonotype was seen once. The chain recombines TRBV3-1 with TRBJ2-2; D is unclear. The CDR3 totals 15 residues. Germline V gives CDR1 LGHDT, CDR2 YNNKEL (reference sequence). Trimming took 4 bases from V and 0 from J, leaving 9 bases between them. CDR3 sequence: CASSLRPANTGELFF. DNA for the CDR3: TGTGCCAGCAGCCTCCGCCCGGCGAACACCGGGGAGCTGTTTTTT. Based on the CDR3 plus reference TRBV3-1 and TRBJ2-2, the full variable domain is DTAVSQTPKYLVTQMGNDKSIKCEQNLGHDTMYWYKQDSKKFLKIMFSYNNKELIINETVPNRFSPKSPDKAHLNLHINSLELGDSAVYFCASSLRPANTGELFFGEGSRLTVL.

The chain links TRBV5-1 to TRBJ2-1; TRBD2 agrees at 9 bases. The junction had 22 bases not matched to a gene; V was cut back by 0 bases and J by 9 bases. The germline V gene has CDR1 SGHRS and CDR2 YFSETQ. CDR3 size: 20 residues. CDR3 region: CASSLVSRRVAGVRGGEQFF. CDR3 nucleotide sequence: TGCGCCAGCAGCTTGGTTTCGAGGAGAGTAGCGGGAGTTCGTGGAGGTGAGCAGTTCTTC.

This clonotype has only one observation. This rearrangement joins TRBV2 to TRBJ1-2, with a tentative D call TRBD1 (5 bases). Germline V gene lookup returns CDR1 SNHLY and CDR2 FYNNEI. The CDR3 extends over 13 amino acids. V was shortened by 4 bases and J by 7 bases, with 13 bases between the two germline ends. Here the CDR3 DNA reads TGTGCCAGCAGTGGTCCAGGGACGGGTGGCTACACCTTC. Translating gives CASSGPGTGGYTF.

The V call is TRBV29-1, the J call TRBJ1-1; TRBD1 matches 7 bases. The CDR3 extends over 13 amino acids. Trimming cost V 5 bases and J 1 base; bases outside gene matches: 4. Germline loops: CDR1 SQVTM, CDR2 ANQGSEA. CDR3 DNA sequence: TGCAGCGTTCTGGGACAGTGGAACACTGAAGCTTTCTTT. Its protein is CSVLGQWNTEAFF.

The chain has TRBV29-1 and TRBJ2-4; D gene ambiguous. The CDR3 is 14 residues long. Trimming took 4 bases from V and 6 from J, leaving 16 bases between them. CDR1 is SQVTM, CDR2 ANQGSEA, per germline. The CDR3 here is CSVAGPPSGNIQYF. The DNA of the CDR3 is TGCAGCGTTGCTGGACCCCCCTCCGGAAACATTCAGTACTTC.

The chain has TRBV3-1 and TRBJ2-5; D not resolved. V was cut by 1 base and J by 2 bases, with 8 bases left in between. The length of the CDR3 is 14 residues. The V gene's germline CDR1 is LGHDT and CDR2 YNNKEL (reference sequence). The CDR3 nucleotides read TGTGCCAGCAGCCAAGGGATGGCACAAGAGACCCAGTACTTC. The encoded protein is CASSQGMAQETQYF.

This clonotype has only one observation. This sequence joins TRBV7-2 and TRBJ2-3, with D perhaps matching TRBD2 (5 bases). The CDR3 has 16 residues. V lost 1 base and J lost 0, with 11 bases in between. Germline V lookup: CDR1 SGHTA, CDR2 FQGNSA. Written as DNA, the CDR3 is TGTGCCAGCAGCTTAGAGGACTCCACTAGCACAGATACGCAGTATTTT. Encoded protein: CASSLEDSTSTDTQYF.

The V call is TRBV3-1, the J call TRBJ2-2; 7 nucleotides line up with TRBD1. The CDR3 runs 15 residues. The trim removed 4 bases at V and 7 bases at J, leaving 9 bases unmatched. From germline, CDR1 is LGHDT and CDR2 YNNKEL (reference sequence). CDR3 sequence: CASSLTGTALGELFF. CDR3 DNA sequence: TGTGCCAGCAGCCTGACCGGGACAGCCCTCGGGGAGCTGTTTTTT.

V and J are TRBV5-1 and TRBJ2-5; D unresolved. This CDR3 has 15 residues. The ends were cut back, 1 base at V and 2 bases at J, with 12 bases in the middle. Germline lookup yields CDR1 SGHRS and CDR2 YFSETQ. CDR3 sequence: CASSLRAVGQETQYF. The CDR3 DNA reads TGCGCCAGCAGCTTGAGGGCAGTTGGGCAAGAGACCCAGTACTTC.

The chain couples TRBV6-5 to TRBJ2-7; 7 nucleotides align to TRBD1. Germline CDR1 reads MNHEY; CDR2 reads SVGAGI. Trimming took 6 bases from V and 1 from J; bases not matched to a gene: 6. The CDR3 has 14 amino acids. CDR3 DNA: TGTGCCAGCAGAACCGGGACAGCTTCCTACGAGCAGTACGTC. This encodes CASRTGTASYEQYV.

The chain links TRBV30 to TRBJ2-5, with unresolved D. This CDR3 comprises 13 residues. CDR1 GTSNPN and CDR2 SVGIG come from the germline V gene (reference sequence). Trimming removed 3 bases from V and 1 base from J, with 9 bases in between. CDR3 residues: CAWSKGSQETQYF. The DNA for the CDR3 is TGTGCCTGGAGCAAAGGAAGCCAAGAGACCCAGTACTTC. Looking up the rest from reference TRBV30 and TRBJ2-5 gives the full variable domain: SQTIHQWPATLVQPVGSPLSLECTVEGTSNPNLYWYRQAAGRGLQLLFYSVGIGQISSEVPQNLSASRPQDRQFILSSKKLLLSDSGFYLCAWSKGSQETQYFGPGTRLLVL.

Notes on this clonotype: The junction shows a germline mismatch at one end, possibly a read error. The chain links TRBV15 to TRBJ1-2; unclear D gene. Germline V lookup: CDR1 LNHNV, CDR2 YYDKDF (reference sequence). This CDR3 spans 14 amino acids. The chain's CDR3 is CATSTETASSGYTF. The DNA of the CDR3 is TGTGCCACAAGCACGGAAACCGCGTCGTCGGGCTACACCTTC.